This T cell receptor (beta chain) was sequenced for a study of identical twins. This clonotype was counted ten times or more. Its antigen is unidentified. CDR1 is SQVTM, CDR2 ANQGSEA, per germline. The CDR3 runs 12 residues. V lost 0 bases to trimming and J lost 9 bases, with 9 bases between them. General study points: Carriage of fewer insertions was seen in abundant cord blood beta clonotypes, whereas memory repertoires showed none.

Template switching added a universal primer site, and cDNA bore unique molecular identifiers. TCRdb processed the 5' RACE reads anew with MiXCR; each CDR3 protein has one entry. The sample lists around 680,000 distinct CDR3 sequences, 8.6% seen once, with approximately 0.89% in the top ten. The sample was also linked to a second study, of yellow fever vaccine responses in identical twins.

The TCR was taken from a woman between 18 and 29 years old in good health. The sequenced material came from PBMCs. The chain links TRBV29-1 to TRBJ2-1; D not certain. CDR3 region: CSVEEENSEQFF. The CDR3, as DNA: TGCAGCGTTGAAGAGGAGAATAGTGAGCAGTTCTTC.